This TCR beta chain stems from a study of metastatic and nonmetastatic thyroid tumors. Study at large: From malignant and benign thyroid patients, repertoires in blood and in tumor or nodule tissue were compared. Study results and caveats: Reported TCR beta diversity, measured in blood and tumor, was significantly higher for malignant thyroid tumors than for benign nodules.

Ahead of thyroid surgery, no patient had received treatment of any kind. The CDR3 has 14 amino acids. CDR1 and CDR2 from the germline V gene are MNHNS and SASEGT. A word on this clone: Its antigen is undetermined. At one boundary the junction diverges from the germline segment, which might be a read error.

As originally analysed: Across clinicopathological groups, CDR3 differences served as the basis for building a distant-metastasis classifier for papillary thyroid cancer. TCRdb called clones again from the PCR reads with MiXCR. TCRdb, rather than the study authors, made the V and J calls. Of some 16,000 clones listed, 26% are singletons. The genes are TRBV6-1 and TRBJ1-2; D remains ambiguous. Sequenced material: tumor tissue. The TCR comes from a female donor with papillary thyroid cancer or a benign thyroid nodule (not recorded which). Some clones in this sample may be carry-over from other donors' samples. CDR3 coding DNA: TGTGCCAGCAGTCCCCTCGGACCGGGCTATTGCTACACCTTC. Protein product: CASSPLGPGYCYTF.